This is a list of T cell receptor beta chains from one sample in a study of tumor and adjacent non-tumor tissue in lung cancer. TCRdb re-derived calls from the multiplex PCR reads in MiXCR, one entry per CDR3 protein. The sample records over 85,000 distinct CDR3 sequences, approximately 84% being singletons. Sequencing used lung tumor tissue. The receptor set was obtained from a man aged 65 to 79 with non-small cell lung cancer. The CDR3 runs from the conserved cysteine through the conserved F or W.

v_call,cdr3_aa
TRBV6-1,CASRQGVSIYNEQFF
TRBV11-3,CASSILGTSGGYNKQFF
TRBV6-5,CASSFTWTGTNEQFF
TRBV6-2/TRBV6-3,CASNPLLGLAENTGGLLF
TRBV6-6,CASSILEQGGSTIYF
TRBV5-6,CGSSTLERTEAFF
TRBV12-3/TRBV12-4,CANSTVTGISYNEQFF
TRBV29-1,CSVTHRTGGYYEQFF
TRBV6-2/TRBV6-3,CVSSSGSGQPSTDTQFF
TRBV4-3,CASIQDPAGAEYNEQSF
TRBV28,CASRYVDRYNEQFF
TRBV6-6,CASSYSGRGQSTIYF
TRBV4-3,CAGSLVGGVGQETQYF
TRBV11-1,CANSLGKTNRETQYF
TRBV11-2,CASSLGGTYTQYF
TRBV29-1,CRVGSSTSYNEQFF
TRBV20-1,CSAKMGASAGYTF
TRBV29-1,CSADVAGGTGDLFF
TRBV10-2,CASRSLGPSSHVQFF
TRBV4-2,CAISRYGRGANTGELFF
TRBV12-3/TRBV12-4,CASSRPGQGRGTQYF
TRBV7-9,CASSLGTGGYGYTF
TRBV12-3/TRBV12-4,CASTRFQGYSYEQYF
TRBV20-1,CSVQLPGDNQSQHF
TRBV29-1,CSVVLHQSSGEDDYIF
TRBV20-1,CSATREWDAQYF
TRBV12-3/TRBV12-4,CASSWQGNVQFF
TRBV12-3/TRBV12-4,CASSSGTGGMVYEKLFF
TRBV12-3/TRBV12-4,CVSSGLAGVVEAQYF
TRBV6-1,CANMRGGGLNEQFF
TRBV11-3,CASRFRVNTRAFF
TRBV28,CASSELAGGTDMQYF
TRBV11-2,CASSLEGQDEETQSF
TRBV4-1,CASIARGSRGGPRGIGELFF
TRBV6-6,CASTRNLGHYEQYF
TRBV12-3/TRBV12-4,CASSLGYPYGYTF
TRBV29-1,CSVEGGGYGYTF
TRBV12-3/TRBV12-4,CASSFFRIEETQYF
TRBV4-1,CASSRSGLANQETQYF
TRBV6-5,CASSTRDLDTEAFF
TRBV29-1,CSANLDVYTGELFF
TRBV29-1,CSARASGMVFFFF
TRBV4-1,CASNHAGFFGNEQFF
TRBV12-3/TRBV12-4,CASSGPAGVVEIQCF
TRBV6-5,CASSYSAIGRDEQFF
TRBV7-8,CASTEGSGGYNEQFF
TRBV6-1,CASNTVSGVNVLTF
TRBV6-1,CASSEGTGANVLTF
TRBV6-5,CASRLDPGNTIYF
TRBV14,CASRRTNGANTGELFF
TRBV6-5,CASSYSQGDAQYF
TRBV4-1,CASSQDFGTDAGTDTQYF
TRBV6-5,CASSHRKGRDYGYTF
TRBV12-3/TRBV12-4,CASTGLAGVVETQNF
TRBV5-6,CASSPGWWSYEQYF
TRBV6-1,CASGAMITGGHNEQLF
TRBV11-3,CASSFRYSTQNTEAFF